Here is one T cell receptor (beta chain) with its context. Its target is unknown. The data originate from a study of T cells after yellow fever vaccination. The CDR3 length is 16 residues. Trimming left V 5 bases short and J 4 bases short, with 17 bases between. The germline gives CDR1 MNHEY, CDR2 SVGAGI. The 5'RACE template-switching step produced TCR cDNA and added a universal primer site and UMIs. TCRdb re-called the 5' RACE reads with MiXCR, one entry per CDR3 protein. The data hold hundreds of thousands of distinct CDR3 sequences, with around 13% observed a single time. Study-wide results and caveats: Contamination by abundant bulk-population clonotypes could be present in FACS-sorted repertoires.

The sequence came from a man between 18 and 35 years old who received the YFV17D yellow fever vaccine. Sample: CD4+ T cells sorted from PBMCs, taken 15 days after the yellow fever booster vaccination. The chain has TRBV6-5 and TRBJ2-2; tentatively, D is TRBD2 (6 bases). The CDR3 sequence: CASSPLWDLTTGELFF. In nucleotides, the CDR3 is TGTGCCAGCAGTCCCCTCTGGGACTTAACCACCGGGGAGCTGTTTTTT.